What follows are 13 T cell receptor beta chains derived from one specimen sequenced in a study of CD8+ T cells in alopecia areata. This sample's treatment: oral pan-JAK inhibitor, 5-10 mg twice daily. Extracted RNA was reverse transcribed into cDNA, the sequencing template. The table came from immunoSEQ multiplex PCR; TCRdb's copy has only in-frame clones and leaves some out. This sample has about 200,000 clones, with 60% found just once. The specimen comprised CD4+ T cells sorted from blood, sampled at week 24, from a patient treated with tofacitinib. The receptors derive from a human donor with alopecia areata.

The rearrangement links TRBV7-2 to TRBJ2-1, with TRBD2 matching over 14 bases. This CDR3 is built from 17 residues. Losses at the gene ends were 4 bases for V and 7 bases for J; bases not matched to a gene: 9. The germline V gene encodes CDR1 SGHTA and CDR2 FQGNSA. The CDR3 loop is CASSSGLAGGRGNEQFF. The CDR3 nucleotides are TGTGCCAGCAGCTCCGGACTAGCGGGGGGCCGGGGGAATGAGCAGTTCTTC.

A word on this clone: Other DNA sequences in the sample encode the same CDR3. The chain has TRBV29-1 and TRBJ2-7; D gene uncertain. V shed 0 bases and J shed 5 bases, with 5 bases lying between them. This CDR3 spans 11 amino acids. Germline V gives CDR1 SQVTM, CDR2 ANQGSEA. Written as DNA, the CDR3 is TGCAGCGTTGAAGAAAGGGACGAGCAGTACTTC. Translation gives CSVEERDEQYF.

The chain joins TRBV29-1 to TRBJ1-1, with D uncertain. Germline V gene lookup returns CDR1 SQVTM and CDR2 ANQGSEA. Trimming cost V 7 bases and J 1 base, with 7 bases left between them. The CDR3 spans 11 residues. The CDR3 spells CSAMRNTEAFF. The CDR3, as DNA: TGCAGCGCGATGAGGAACACTGAAGCTTTCTTT.

The chain links TRBV5-6 to TRBJ1-1; D unresolved. V lost 4 bases to trimming and J lost 3 bases, with 13 bases between them. CDR1 is SGHDT and CDR2 is YYEEEE in the germline V gene. The CDR3 consists of 14 residues. The CDR3 spells CASSPRGRDTEAFF. CDR3 DNA sequence: TGTGCCAGCAGCCCTCGCGGAAGGGACACTGAAGCTTTCTTT.

This chain links TRBV29-1 with TRBJ2-1, with 10 bases fitting TRBD1. Per the germline V gene, CDR1 is SQVTM and CDR2 is ANQGSEA. CDR3 size: 14 residues. V was clipped by 4 bases and J by 5 bases; unmatched bases: 5. The CDR3 bases are TGCAGCGTTGCGGACAGGGGGTTTAACAATGAGCAGTTCTTC. It specifies CSVADRGFNNEQFF.

This chain connects TRBV30 to TRBJ1-1, with 7 nucleotides matching TRBD1. The CDR3 spans 12 residues. CDR1 is GTSNPN and CDR2 is SVGIG in the germline V gene (reference sequence). J gave up 6 bases and V 3 bases, and 4 bases lay outside the gene matches. CDR3 sequence reads: CAWRTGSPEAFF. CDR3 nucleotides: TGTGCCTGGAGGACAGGGAGTCCTGAAGCTTTCTTT. Using reference TRBV30 and TRBJ1-1 for the parts outside the CDR3, the full variable domain is SQTIHQWPATLVQPVGSPLSLECTVEGTSNPNLYWYRQAAGRGLQLLFYSVGIGQISSEVPQNLSASRPQDRQFILSSKKLLLSDSGFYLCAWRTGSPEAFFGQGTRLTVV.

This clone was detected only once. V is TRBV11-2 and J is TRBJ2-7, with 9 positions matching TRBD2. This CDR3 spans 15 amino acids. The V and J ends lost 6 bases and 6 bases, in that order; junction bases with no gene match: 12. Germline loops: CDR1 SGHAT, CDR2 FQNNGV. The CDR3: CASSMGAGGMFEQYF. CDR3 DNA: TGTGCCAGCAGTATGGGAGCGGGGGGCATGTTCGAGCAGTACTTC.

The genes are TRBV30 and TRBJ1-2, with D possibly TRBD1 on 6 matching bases. V lost 3 bases and J 6 bases, leaving 14 bases between the germline ends. The CDR3 has 13 residues. The germline V gene encodes CDR1 GTSNPN and CDR2 SVGIG (reference sequence). This CDR3 is CAWSPSGVDGYTF. The DNA of the CDR3 is TGTGCCTGGAGCCCCTCAGGGGTTGATGGCTACACCTTC.

The chain carries TRBV11-3 and TRBJ1-1; D is uncertain. The CDR3 is 13 residues long. Trimming cost V 1 base and J 1 base, with 4 bases left between them. The germline V gene encodes CDR1 SGHNT and CDR2 YENEEA. The CDR3 sequence is CASSLVENTEAFF. In nucleotides, the CDR3 is TGTGCCAGCAGCTTAGTGGAGAACACTGAAGCTTTCTTT.

As concerns this clone: The junction departs from germline at one end; a sequencing error may be responsible. This chain connects TRBV29-1 to TRBJ1-2; D remains ambiguous. Per the germline V gene, CDR1 is SQVTM and CDR2 is ANQGSEA. The CDR3 loop spans 14 amino acids. The CDR3 sequence is CNVEVALSRGGYTF. The DNA for the CDR3 is TGCAACGTTGAAGTGGCTTTAAGTCGAGGTGGCTACACCTTC.

V gene TRBV9 combines with J gene TRBJ2-2; D is unclear. V lost 0 bases and J lost 8, with 14 bases in between. Germline V gene data show CDR1 as SGDLS and CDR2 as YYNGEE. This CDR3 spans 15 amino acids. In DNA form, the CDR3 reads TGTGCCAGCAGCGTAGCGCCCAGTCTCTCGGGGGAGCTGTTTTTT. Its protein product is CASSVAPSLSGELFF.

V is TRBV30 and J is TRBJ2-2; D gene uncertain. Germline assignment: CDR1 GTSNPN and CDR2 SVGIG (reference sequence). This CDR3 contains 13 residues. The V and J ends lost 1 base and 5 bases respectively, with 8 bases between them. The CDR3 bases are TGTGCCTGGAGTGCCGCCAGGACCGGGGAGCTGTTTTTT. Protein: CAWSAARTGELFF.

A single count supports this clone. V and J are TRBV7-2 and TRBJ2-7, with D hard to call. The CDR3 is 12 residues long. Germline V CDR1 and CDR2: SGHTA, FQGNSA. Trimming took 2 bases from V and 3 from J, leaving 5 bases between them. CDR3 amino acids: CASSLFSYEQYF. CDR3 DNA: TGTGCCAGCAGCTTATTCAGCTACGAGCAGTACTTC.